This entry concerns a single T cell receptor (beta chain). The antigen remains unidentified. Given a much more abundant clone one base away, this may be a read error. The record originates from a study of tumor-infiltrating lymphocytes in glioblastoma multiforme. Multiple V-beta primers and a C-beta primer amplified TCRB from RNA. Using its own MiXCR run on the multiplex PCR reads, TCRdb lists one record per CDR3 protein. Of approximately 20,000 distinct CDR3 sequences detected, around 72% appear once; the ten largest clones hold 15% to 20%. General observations from the study: Functional subtype sorting of these T cells was not performed. Unequal TCR RNA per T cell might skew measured clone sizes. The TCR and somatic mutation analysis included just one glioblastoma patient.

V dropped 8 bases and J dropped 7 bases, with 12 bases sitting between them. The CDR3 has 12 amino acids. Germline assignment: CDR1 SGHAT and CDR2 FQNNGV. Sequenced sample: peripheral blood. The V call is TRBV11-2, the J call TRBJ2-1; maybe TRBD2 (5 bases). This receptor was obtained from a male donor with glioblastoma. The CDR3 DNA sequence: TGTGCCAGCTTAGATAGGGAGAATGAGCAGTTCTTC. Protein product: CASLDRENEQFF.